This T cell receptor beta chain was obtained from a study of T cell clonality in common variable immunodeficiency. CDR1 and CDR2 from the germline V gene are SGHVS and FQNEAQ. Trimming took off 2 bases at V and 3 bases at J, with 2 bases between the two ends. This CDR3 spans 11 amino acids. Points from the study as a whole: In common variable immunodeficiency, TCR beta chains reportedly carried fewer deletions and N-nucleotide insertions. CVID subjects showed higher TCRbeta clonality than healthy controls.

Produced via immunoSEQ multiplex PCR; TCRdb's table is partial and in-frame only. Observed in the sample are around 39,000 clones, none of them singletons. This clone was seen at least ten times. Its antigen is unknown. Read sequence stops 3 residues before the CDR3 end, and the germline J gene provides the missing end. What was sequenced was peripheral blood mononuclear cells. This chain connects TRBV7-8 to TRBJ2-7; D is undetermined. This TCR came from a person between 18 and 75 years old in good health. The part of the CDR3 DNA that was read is TGTGCCAGCAGCTTATACTACGAG. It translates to CASSLYYE. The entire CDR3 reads CASSLYYEQYF.